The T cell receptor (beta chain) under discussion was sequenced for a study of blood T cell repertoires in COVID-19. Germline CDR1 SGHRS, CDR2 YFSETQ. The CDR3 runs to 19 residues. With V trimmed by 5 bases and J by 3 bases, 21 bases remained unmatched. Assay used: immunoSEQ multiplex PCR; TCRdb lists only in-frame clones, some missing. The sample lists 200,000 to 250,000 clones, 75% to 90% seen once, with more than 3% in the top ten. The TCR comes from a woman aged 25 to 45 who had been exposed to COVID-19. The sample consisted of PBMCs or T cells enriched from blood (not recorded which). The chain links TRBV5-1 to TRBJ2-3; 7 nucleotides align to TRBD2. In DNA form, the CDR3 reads TGCGCCAGCAGTTCCACCGGGGGAGGGTCAGCGGGCCTAACAGATACGCAGTATTTT. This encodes CASSSTGGGSAGLTDTQYF.